This T cell receptor beta chain was retrieved from a study of identical twins. Deletions cut 3 bases from V and 4 bases from J, with 17 bases between. CDR3 length equals 15 residues. Germline V gene data show CDR1 as DFQATT and CDR2 as SNEGSKA (reference sequence). TCRdb itself ran the 5' RACE reads through MiXCR, one entry per CDR3 protein. The sample lists under 800,000 distinct CDR3 sequences; 21% were seen once. The same specimen was also included in a second study, on T cells expressing NK-cell markers. That source reports: It was sorted CD3+CD56+NKG2C+, CD3+CD56+NKG2C- and CD3+CD56-NKG2C+ T cells that supplied the TCR beta repertoires.

The rearrangement uses TRBV20-1 and TRBJ2-3, with a tentative D call TRBD1 (5 bases). Material for sequencing was PBMCs. The TCR was taken from a woman between 18 and 30 years old in good health. The CDR3 region is CSASGAQGSADTQYF. The CDR3 bases are TGCAGTGCTAGTGGGGCTCAGGGCTCGGCAGATACGCAGTATTTT.